The next 14 T cell receptor beta chains were all read from a single sample in a study of identical twins. TCRdb called the 5' RACE reads again in MiXCR, with one record for every CDR3 protein. The sample lists roughly 700,000 distinct CDR3 sequences; under 9% were seen once. These same data were also listed under a study on yellow fever vaccine responses in identical twins.

Sequences were obtained from PBMCs. The origin of the receptors is a woman aged 18-29 years in good health.

This chain connects TRBV27 to TRBJ1-5, with D uncertain. The CDR3 has 16 residues. V was cut by 6 bases and J by 0 bases, with 15 bases left in between. Germline CDR1 is MNHEY and CDR2 is SMNVEV (reference sequence). The DNA of the CDR3 is TGTGCCAGCAGCCTGGGTAGGGTCAATAGCAATCAGCCCCAGCATTTT. Translating it yields CASSLGRVNSNQPQHF.

This clonotype has ten or more counts. V gene TRBV5-1 combines with J gene TRBJ2-3, with 10 bases fitting TRBD2. Germline V gene lookup returns CDR1 SGHRS and CDR2 YFSETQ. CDR3 length: 16 residues. The trim removed 0 bases at V and 3 bases at J, leaving 4 bases unmatched. The CDR3 coding sequence is TGCGCCAGCAGCTTGGCCACTAGCGGGAATACAGATACGCAGTATTTT. This gives the protein CASSLATSGNTDTQYF.

This clonotype has only a few counts. The chain links TRBV2 to TRBJ2-1; 13 positions match TRBD2. Germline V CDR1 and CDR2: SNHLY, FYNNEI. J lost 7 bases, V lost 7 bases, and 7 bases had no gene match. The CDR3 consists of 15 residues. The CDR3 DNA is TGTGCCAGCATTCCGGGACTAGCGGGGTTTAATGAGCAGTTCTTC. It is translated as CASIPGLAGFNEQFF. The full variable domain, completed using reference TRBV2 and TRBJ2-1, is EPEVTQTPSHQVTQMGQEVILRCVPISNHLYFYWYRQILGQKVEFLVSFYNNEISEKSEIFDDQFSVERPDGSNFTLKIRSTKLEDSAMYFCASIPGLAGFNEQFFGPGTRLTVL.

This clonotype has ten or more counts. The rearrangement links TRBV4-3 to TRBJ1-2; D unresolved. CDR1 is LGHNA, CDR2 YSLEER, per germline. The CDR3 length is 14 residues. Between the trimmed V and J ends, which lost 0 bases and 3 bases, there was a span of 8 bases. Written as DNA, the CDR3 is TGCGCCAGCAGCCAAGAAGGGTTACACTATGGCTACACCTTC. This codes for CASSQEGLHYGYTF.

This clonotype was recorded at least ten times. The chain is built from TRBV29-1 and TRBJ2-5; D not resolved. V was clipped by 4 bases and J by 1 base, with 13 bases between them. The CDR3 covers 14 residues. Germline CDR1 SQVTM, CDR2 ANQGSEA. The chain's CDR3 is CSVAYLSSQETQYF. The CDR3 DNA sequence: TGCAGCGTTGCCTACCTTTCTTCCCAAGAGACCCAGTACTTC.

The chain has TRBV7-2 and TRBJ2-7; unclear D gene. The length of the CDR3 is 13 residues. The germline gives CDR1 SGHTA, CDR2 FQGNSA. Trimming took 1 base from V and 6 from J, leaving 10 bases between them. CDR3 protein: CASSLVLQIEQYF. CDR3 sequence (DNA): TGTGCCAGCAGCTTAGTCTTGCAGATCGAGCAGTACTTC.

This clonotype was counted only a few times. The chain combines TRBV18 with TRBJ2-7; 8 bases agree with TRBD1. CDR3 size: 15 residues. Germline CDR1 is KGHSH and CDR2 is LQKENI. V shed 2 bases, J shed 3 bases, and the junction held 6 bases outside the gene matches. CDR3 bases: TGTGCCAGCTCACCAGGGCAGGGGGCTAACTACGAGCAGTACTTC. Translated: CASSPGQGANYEQYF.

The V gene is TRBV28, the J gene TRBJ2-1; 11 bases align to TRBD1. Per the germline V gene, CDR1 is MDHEN and CDR2 is SYDVKM. Unmatched junction bases numbered 5, after V lost 3 bases and J lost 10 bases. The length of the CDR3 is 14 residues. CDR3 nucleotide sequence: TGTGCCAGCAGTTTGGGACAGGGGGAGGGGGAGCAGTTCTTC. This encodes CASSLGQGEGEQFF.

This clonotype was counted a few times. The junction differs from germline at one of its ends, possibly a read error. The chain joins TRBV11-1 to TRBJ2-4; no clear D gene. This CDR3 region has 18 residues. Per the germline V gene, CDR1 is SGHAT and CDR2 is FQDESV (reference sequence). The chain's CDR3 is CASTLQREVLVTKNIQYF. The CDR3 nucleotides are TGTGCCAGCACCTTACAGAGAGAGGTTCTAGTTACCAAAAACATTCAGTACTTC.

The V and J genes are TRBV18 and TRBJ2-3, with 7 bases aligning to TRBD2. The V gene's germline CDR1 is KGHSH and CDR2 LQKENI. The CDR3 has 15 residues. V was pared by 2 bases and J by 3 bases, with 5 bases of the junction left unmatched. The CDR3, as DNA: TGTGCCAGCTCACCAGGACTAGAAAAGACAGATACGCAGTATTTT. This codes for CASSPGLEKTDTQYF.

As concerns this clonotype: The junction and the germline gene differ at one end; a read error may be behind it. The chain couples TRBV20-1 to TRBJ2-7; D is unresolved. Germline V lookup: CDR1 DFQATT, CDR2 SNEGSKA (reference sequence). CDR3 length: 13 amino acids. CDR3 in amino acids: CGASTELSYEQYF. CDR3 bases: TGCGGTGCTAGTACTGAGCTGTCCTACGAGCAGTACTTC.

This clonotype was seen a few times. The V gene is TRBV9, the J gene TRBJ2-7, with 9 bases matching TRBD1. The germline V gene encodes CDR1 SGDLS and CDR2 YYNGEE. V shed 4 bases, J shed 6 bases, and the junction held 8 bases outside the gene matches. This CDR3 has 14 amino acids. The CDR3 DNA reads TGTGCCAGCAGCTCCGGGACAGGGCGCTTCGAGCAGTACTTC. This encodes CASSSGTGRFEQYF.

CDR3 sequence (DNA): TGCGCCAGCAGCACCGGGACCCTATATGAGACCCAGTACTTC. Translated: CASSTGTLYETQYF. This chain connects TRBV5-1 to TRBJ2-5; D is tentatively TRBD1 or TRBD2 (5 bases each). Per the germline V gene, CDR1 is SGHRS and CDR2 is YFSETQ. V was clipped by 4 bases and J by 5 bases, with 15 bases between them. The CDR3 extends over 14 amino acids.

This clonotype was detected only a few times. The chain links TRBV3-1 to TRBJ2-5, with 9 bases lining up with TRBD2. Germline V gene lookup returns CDR1 LGHDT and CDR2 YNNKEL (reference sequence). This CDR3 contains 16 residues. The J segment lost 5 bases and the V segment lost 2 bases, leaving 9 bases of the junction unmatched. DNA of the CDR3: TGTGCCAGCAGCCAACGACTAGCGGCCCCCGGGGAGACCCAGTACTTC. It encodes CASSQRLAAPGETQYF.